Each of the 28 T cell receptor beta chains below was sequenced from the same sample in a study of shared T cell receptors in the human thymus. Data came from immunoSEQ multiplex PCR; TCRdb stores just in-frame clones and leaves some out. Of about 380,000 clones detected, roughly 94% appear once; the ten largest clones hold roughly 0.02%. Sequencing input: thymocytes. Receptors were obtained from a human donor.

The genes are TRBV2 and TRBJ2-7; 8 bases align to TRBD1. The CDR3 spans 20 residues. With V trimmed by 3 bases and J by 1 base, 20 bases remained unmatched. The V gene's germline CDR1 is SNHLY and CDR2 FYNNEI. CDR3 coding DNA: TGTGCCAGCAGTGAGGGGGGAGGACAGGGCATGACGCTGGAATCCTACGAGCAGTACTTC. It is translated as CASSEGGGQGMTLESYEQYF.

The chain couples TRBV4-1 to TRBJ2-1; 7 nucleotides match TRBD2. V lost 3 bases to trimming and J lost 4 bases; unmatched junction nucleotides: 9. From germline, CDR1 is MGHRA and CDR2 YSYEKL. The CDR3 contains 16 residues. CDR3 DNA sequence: TGCGCCAGCAGCCAGGTCGGGACTACTATTTACAATGAGCAGTTCTTC. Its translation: CASSQVGTTIYNEQFF.

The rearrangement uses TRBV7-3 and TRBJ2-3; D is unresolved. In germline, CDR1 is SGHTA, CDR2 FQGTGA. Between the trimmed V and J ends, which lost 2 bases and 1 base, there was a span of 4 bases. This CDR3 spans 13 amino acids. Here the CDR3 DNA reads TGTGCCAGCAGCTTACACCGCACAGATACGCAGTATTTT. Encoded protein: CASSLHRTDTQYF.

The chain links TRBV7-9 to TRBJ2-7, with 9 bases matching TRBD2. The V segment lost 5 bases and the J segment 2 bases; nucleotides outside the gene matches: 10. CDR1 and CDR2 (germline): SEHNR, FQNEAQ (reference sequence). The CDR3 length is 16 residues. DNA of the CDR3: TGTGCCAGCAGCCCACAAGCGGGAGGAAATCCCTACGAGCAGTACTTC. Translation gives CASSPQAGGNPYEQYF.

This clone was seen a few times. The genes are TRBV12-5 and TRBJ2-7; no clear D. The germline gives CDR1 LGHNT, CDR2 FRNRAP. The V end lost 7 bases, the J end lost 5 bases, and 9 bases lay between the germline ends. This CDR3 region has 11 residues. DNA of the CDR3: TGTGCTAGTGTCCCCCTAGACGAGCAGTACTTC. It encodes CASVPLDEQYF. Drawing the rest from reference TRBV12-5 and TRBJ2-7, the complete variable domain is DARVTQTPRHKVTEMGQEVTMRCQPILGHNTVFWYRQTMMQGLELLAYFRNRAPLDDSGMPKDRFSAEMPDATLATLKIQPSEPRDSAVYFCASVPLDEQYFGPGTRLTVT.

CDR3 residues: CASSLEPRGGSPLHF. The CDR3 nucleotides are TGCGCCAGCAGCTTGGAACCGCGGGGGGGATCACCCCTCCACTTT. The chain links TRBV5-1 to TRBJ1-6; D is perhaps TRBD1 (5 bases). The germline V gene has CDR1 SGHRS and CDR2 YFSETQ. This CDR3 comprises 15 residues. The ends were cut back, 0 bases at V and 10 bases at J, with 14 bases in the middle.

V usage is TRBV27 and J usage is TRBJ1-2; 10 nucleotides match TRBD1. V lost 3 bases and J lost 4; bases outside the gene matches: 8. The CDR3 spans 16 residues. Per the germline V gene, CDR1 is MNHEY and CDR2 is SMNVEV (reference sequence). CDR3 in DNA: TGTGCCAGCAGTTTTTGGGACAGGGGCGAAATCTATGGCTACACCTTC. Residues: CASSFWDRGEIYGYTF.

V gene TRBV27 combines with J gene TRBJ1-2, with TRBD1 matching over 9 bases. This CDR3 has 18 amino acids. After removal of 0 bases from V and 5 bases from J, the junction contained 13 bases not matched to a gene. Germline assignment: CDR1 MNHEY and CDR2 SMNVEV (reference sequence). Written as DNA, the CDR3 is TGTGCCAGCAGTTTATCCGGGACAGGGTTTGTTACGGGTTATGGCTACACCTTC. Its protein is CASSLSGTGFVTGYGYTF.

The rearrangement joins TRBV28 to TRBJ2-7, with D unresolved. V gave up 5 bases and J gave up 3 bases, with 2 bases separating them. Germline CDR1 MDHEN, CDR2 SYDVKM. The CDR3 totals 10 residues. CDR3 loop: CASSHYEQYF. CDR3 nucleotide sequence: TGTGCCAGCAGTCACTACGAGCAGTACTTC.

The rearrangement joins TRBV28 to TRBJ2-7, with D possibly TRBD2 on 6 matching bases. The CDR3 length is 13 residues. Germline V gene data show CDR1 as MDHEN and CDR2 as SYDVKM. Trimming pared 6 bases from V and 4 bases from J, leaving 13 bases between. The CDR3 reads CASSLPGVYEQYF. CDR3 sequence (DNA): TGTGCCAGCAGCCTACCGGGAGTATACGAGCAGTACTTC. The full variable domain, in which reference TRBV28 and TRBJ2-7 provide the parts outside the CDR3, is DVKVTQSSRYLVKRTGEKVFLECVQDMDHENMFWYRQDPGLGLRLIYFSYDVKMKEKGDIPEGYSVSREKKERFSLILESASTNQTSMYLCASSLPGVYEQYFGPGTRLTVT.

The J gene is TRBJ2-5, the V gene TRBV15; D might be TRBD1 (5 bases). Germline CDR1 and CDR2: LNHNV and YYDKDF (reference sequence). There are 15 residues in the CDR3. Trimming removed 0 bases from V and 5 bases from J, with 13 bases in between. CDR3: CATSREHPTAETQYF. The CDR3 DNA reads TGTGCCACCAGCAGAGAGCACCCGACAGCGGAGACCCAGTACTTC.

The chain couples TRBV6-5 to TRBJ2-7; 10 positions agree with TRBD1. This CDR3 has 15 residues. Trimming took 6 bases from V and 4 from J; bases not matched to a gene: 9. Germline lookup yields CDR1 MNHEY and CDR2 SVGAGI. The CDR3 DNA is TGTGCCAGCAGCTCTAGACAGGGGGCTCGGTACGAGCAGTACTTC. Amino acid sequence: CASSSRQGARYEQYF.

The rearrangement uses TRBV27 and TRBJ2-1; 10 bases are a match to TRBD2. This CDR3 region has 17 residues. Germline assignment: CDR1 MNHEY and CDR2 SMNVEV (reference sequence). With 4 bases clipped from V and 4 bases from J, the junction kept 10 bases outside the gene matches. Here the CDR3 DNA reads TGTGCCAGCAGTTCCCACAAGCGGGAGGGCCGTTACAATGAGCAGTTCTTC. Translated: CASSSHKREGRYNEQFF.

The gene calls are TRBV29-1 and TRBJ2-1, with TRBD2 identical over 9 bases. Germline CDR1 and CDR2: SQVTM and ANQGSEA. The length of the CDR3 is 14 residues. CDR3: CRRWGRLAANEQFF. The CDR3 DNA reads TGCAGACGTTGGGGGAGACTAGCGGCCAATGAGCAGTTCTTC.

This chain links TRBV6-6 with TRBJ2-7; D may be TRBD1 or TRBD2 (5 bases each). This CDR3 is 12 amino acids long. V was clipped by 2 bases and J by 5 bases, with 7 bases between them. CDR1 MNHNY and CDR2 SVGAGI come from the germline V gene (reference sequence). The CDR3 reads CASSYGGHEQYF. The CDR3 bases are TGTGCCAGCAGTTACGGGGGTCACGAGCAGTACTTC.

CDR3 coding DNA: TGTGCCACCAGTCCCTGTAGCGACCAAGAGACCCAGTACTTC. This sequence encodes CATSPCSDQETQYF. J is TRBJ2-5 and V is TRBV15; TRBD2 might be the D (5 bases). The CDR3 is made up of 14 amino acids. The germline V gene has CDR1 LNHNV and CDR2 YYDKDF (reference sequence). V lost 6 bases and J lost 0, with 11 bases in between.

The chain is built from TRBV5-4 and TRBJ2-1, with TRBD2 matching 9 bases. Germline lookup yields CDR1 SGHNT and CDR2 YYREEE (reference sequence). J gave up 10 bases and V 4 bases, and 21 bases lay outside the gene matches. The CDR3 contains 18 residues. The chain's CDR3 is CASSLGRAGGPKYKEQFF. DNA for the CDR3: TGTGCCAGCAGCCTGGGTAGGGCGGGAGGGCCGAAATATAAGGAGCAGTTCTTC.

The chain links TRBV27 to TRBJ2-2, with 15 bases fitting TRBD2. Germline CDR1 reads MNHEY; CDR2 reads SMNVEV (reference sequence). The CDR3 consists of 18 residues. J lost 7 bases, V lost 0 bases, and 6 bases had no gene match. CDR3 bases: TGTGCCAGCAGTTTATCCTCGGGACTAGCGGGAGGAGGCGGGGAGCTGTTTTTT. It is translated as CASSLSSGLAGGGGELFF.

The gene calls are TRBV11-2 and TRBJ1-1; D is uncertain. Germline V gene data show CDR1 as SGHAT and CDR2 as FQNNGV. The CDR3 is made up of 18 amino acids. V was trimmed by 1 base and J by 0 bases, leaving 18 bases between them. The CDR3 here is CASSLGIAQETLNTEAFF. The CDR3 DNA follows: TGTGCCAGCAGCTTAGGAATTGCGCAGGAAACTTTGAACACTGAAGCTTTCTTT.

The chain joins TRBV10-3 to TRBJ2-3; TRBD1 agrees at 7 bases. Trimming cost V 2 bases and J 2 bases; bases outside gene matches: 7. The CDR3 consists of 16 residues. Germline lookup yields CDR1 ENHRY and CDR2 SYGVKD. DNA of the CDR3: TGTGCCATCAGTGAGGGTCCGGGACAGACCACAGATACGCAGTATTTT. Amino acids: CAISEGPGQTTDTQYF.

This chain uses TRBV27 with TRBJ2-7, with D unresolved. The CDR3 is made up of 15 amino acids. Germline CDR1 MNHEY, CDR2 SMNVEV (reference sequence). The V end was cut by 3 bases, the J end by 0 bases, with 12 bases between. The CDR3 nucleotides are TGTGCCAGCAGTTTGACCAGGCCTTTCTCCTACGAGCAGTACTTC. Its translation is CASSLTRPFSYEQYF.

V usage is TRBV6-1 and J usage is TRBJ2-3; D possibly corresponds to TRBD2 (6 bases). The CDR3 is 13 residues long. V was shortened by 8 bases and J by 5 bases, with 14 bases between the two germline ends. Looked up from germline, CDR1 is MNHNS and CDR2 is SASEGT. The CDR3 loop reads CASLARVGDTQYF. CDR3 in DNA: TGTGCCAGCCTAGCGCGGGTGGGAGATACGCAGTATTTT.

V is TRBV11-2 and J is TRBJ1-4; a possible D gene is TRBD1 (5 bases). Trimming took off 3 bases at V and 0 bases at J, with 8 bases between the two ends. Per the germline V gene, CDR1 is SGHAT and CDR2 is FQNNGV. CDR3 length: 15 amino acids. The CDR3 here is CASSLTAATNEKLFF. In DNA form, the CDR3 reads TGTGCCAGCAGCTTGACAGCCGCAACTAATGAAAAACTGTTTTTT.

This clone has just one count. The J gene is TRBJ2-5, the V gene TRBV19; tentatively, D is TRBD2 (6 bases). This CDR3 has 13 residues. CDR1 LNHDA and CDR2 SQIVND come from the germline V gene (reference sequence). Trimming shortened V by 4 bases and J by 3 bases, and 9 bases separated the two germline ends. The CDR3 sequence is CASSKGGKETQYF. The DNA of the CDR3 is TGTGCCAGTAGTAAAGGAGGGAAAGAGACCCAGTACTTC.

The CDR3 sequence: CAFTSGSTDTQYF. The CDR3 DNA reads TGTGCCTTTACTAGCGGTAGCACAGATACGCAGTATTTT. This sequence joins TRBV30 and TRBJ2-3; 8 nucleotides match TRBD2. The junction had 3 bases not matched to a gene; V was cut back by 7 bases and J by 0 bases. Germline CDR1 reads GTSNPN; CDR2 reads SVGIG (reference sequence). The CDR3 extends over 13 amino acids.

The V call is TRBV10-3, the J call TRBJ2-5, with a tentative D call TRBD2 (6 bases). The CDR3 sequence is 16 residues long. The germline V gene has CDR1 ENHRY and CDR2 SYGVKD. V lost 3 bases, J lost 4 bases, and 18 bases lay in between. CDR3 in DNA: TGTGCCATCAGTGAAGGTTACGGGAGAAGGGGAGAGACCCAGTACTTC. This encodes CAISEGYGRRGETQYF.

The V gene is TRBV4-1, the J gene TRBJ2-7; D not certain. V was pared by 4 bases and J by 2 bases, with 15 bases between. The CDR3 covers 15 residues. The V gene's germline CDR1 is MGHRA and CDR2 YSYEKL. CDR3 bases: TGCGCCAGCAGCCCTAACCTAATACCCCCCTACGAGCAGTACTTC. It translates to CASSPNLIPPYEQYF.

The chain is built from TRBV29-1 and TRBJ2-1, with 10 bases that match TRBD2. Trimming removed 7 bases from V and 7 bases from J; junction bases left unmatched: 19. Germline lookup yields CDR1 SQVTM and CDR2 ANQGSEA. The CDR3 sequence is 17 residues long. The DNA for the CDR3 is TGCAGCGGCTGGGGTGGAGCGGGAGGGCCGTATAGGAATGAGCAGTTCTTC. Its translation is CSGWGGAGGPYRNEQFF.